The sequence of this TCR beta chain was determined in a study of OX40 agonist ivuxolimab in advanced cancers. Study overall: Dose-escalation patients' cancers were hepatocellular carcinoma, melanoma, renal cell or head and neck cancer. Study-level findings and limits: CD4+ and CD8+ T cells in blood underwent clonal expansion by week 6 at 0.1 to 3.0 mg/kg. Some nonresponders also had low normalized T-cell clonal expansion.

Excluded were patients having autoimmune disease history or systemic immunosuppression. From germline, CDR1 is SGHDT and CDR2 YYEEEE. The CDR3 is 14 amino acids. Trimming took off 4 bases at V and 10 bases at J, with 18 bases between the two ends. The assay was immunoSEQ multiplex PCR, and TCRdb's table has in-frame clones only and misses some. Among 60,000 to 70,000 clones listed, approximately 90% were seen once. A note on this clone: No antigen is known for it.

The chain carries TRBV5-6 and TRBJ1-5, with a possible D match to TRBD1 (6 bases). The sequence derives from an adult with an advanced solid tumor such as melanoma, head and neck, liver or kidney cancer. Sequencing used CD4+ or CD8+ T cells sorted from blood, obtained in a trial of the OX40 agonist ivuxolimab. The CDR3 DNA reads TGTGCCAGCAGCCCGGGACACCTAGACTCTCCCCAGCATTTT. This sequence encodes CASSPGHLDSPQHF.